Following are 5 T cell receptor beta chains from one sample sequenced in a study of cytomegalovirus exposure and HLA in healthy donors. PCR amplification relied on 60 Vbeta primers (plus 13 Jbeta primers). TCRdb's table, derived via immunoSEQ multiplex PCR, lists solely in-frame clones and lacks some. The data show some 190,000 clones, over 80% seen once. The specimen was PBMCs. Every receptor here comes from a man aged 40-50 years in good health and CMV-seronegative.

There are a few counts of this clone. The rearrangement joins TRBV2 to TRBJ2-7, with a tentative D call TRBD2 (6 bases). Trimming left V 6 bases short and J 6 bases short, with 9 bases between. The CDR3 totals 11 residues. The germline gives CDR1 SNHLY, CDR2 FYNNEI. The CDR3 spells CASRLAGEQYF. Written as DNA, the CDR3 is TGTGCCAGCAGACTAGCAGGCGAGCAGTACTTC.

The chain joins TRBV9 to TRBJ2-5, with a tentative D call TRBD2 (6 bases). Germline V gene sequence: CDR1 SGDLS, CDR2 YYNGEE. This CDR3 region has 14 residues. The ends were cut back, 1 base at V and 1 base at J, with 8 bases in the middle. The CDR3 DNA reads TGTGCCAGCAGCGTACGCGGGATCCAAGAGACCCAGTACTTC. The encoded protein is CASSVRGIQETQYF.

The chain employs TRBV30 and TRBJ2-1; a weak D match, TRBD1 (6 bases). V was pared by 3 bases and J by 5 bases, with 11 bases between. CDR1 is GTSNPN and CDR2 is SVGIG in the germline V gene (reference sequence). The CDR3 extends over 13 amino acids. The CDR3 is CAWSRQANNEQFF. The CDR3 region has the DNA TGTGCCTGGAGCCGACAGGCCAACAATGAGCAGTTCTTC.

This clone has a single count. The genes are TRBV7-2 and TRBJ1-6; TRBD1 is a possible D gene (6 bases). Germline values: CDR1 SGHTA, CDR2 FQGNSA. Trimming cost V 4 bases and J 6 bases, with 10 bases left between them. This CDR3 has 14 residues. This CDR3 reads CASSSGTLNSPLHF. The CDR3 DNA sequence: TGTGCCAGCAGCTCCGGGACACTTAATTCACCCCTCCACTTT.

This chain joins TRBV19 and TRBJ1-1, with TRBD1 matching over 8 bases. Per the germline V gene, CDR1 is LNHDA and CDR2 is SQIVND (reference sequence). The CDR3 length is 16 residues. V shed 5 bases and J 5 bases; nucleotides not matched to a gene: 13. The CDR3 sequence is CASSSNQGASGTEAFF. DNA for the CDR3: TGTGCCAGTAGTTCGAACCAGGGGGCGAGTGGTACTGAAGCTTTCTTT. The full variable domain, with the rest looked up from reference TRBV19 and TRBJ1-1, is DGGITQSPKYLFRKEGQNVTLSCEQNLNHDAMYWYRQDPGQGLRLIYYSQIVNDFQKGDIAEGYSVSREKKESFPLTVTSAQKNPTAFYLCASSSNQGASGTEAFFGQGTRLTVV.